This record concerns one TCR beta chain sequence. These data come from a study of shared clonotypes between healthy human individuals. The germline V and J ends were trimmed by 6 bases and 3 bases, with 11 bases remaining between them. The CDR3 has 13 residues. Germline values: CDR1 MNHNS, CDR2 SASEGT. Sequenced by immunoSEQ multiplex PCR; TCRdb stores in-frame clones only, minus some. Found here are 550,000 to 850,000 clones, over 60% of them singletons; the top ten hold approximately 2%. The study drew all its donors from Caucasian adults living in Nashville, Tennessee. This TCR was recovered from a woman in her 30s in good health. The chain uses TRBV6-1 and TRBJ1-1; D is ambiguous. Input material: memory CD4+ T cells sorted from blood. The subset is: CD45RA-negative fraction. This CDR3 reads CASRMNEDTEAFF. In DNA form, the CDR3 reads TGTGCCAGCAGGATGAACGAGGACACTGAAGCTTTCTTT.